This T cell receptor (beta chain) derives from a study of blood T cell repertoires in COVID-19. On the study more broadly: Acute-phase and convalescent COVID-19 samples originated in the United States, Italy and Spain.

The V end lost 1 base, the J end lost 10 bases, and 14 bases lay between the germline ends. CDR1 SEHNR and CDR2 FQNEAQ come from the germline V gene (reference sequence). CDR3 length: 14 residues. Patients of the Seattle cohort, enrolled during active infection, were followed longitudinally. Clones were read by immunoSEQ multiplex PCR, and TCRdb kept only the in-frame ones, dropping some. Of some 170,000 clones detected, 93% appear once; the ten largest clones hold roughly 2%. The specimen was peripheral blood. The clonotype was recovered from a woman aged 55-75 years with COVID-19, enrolled during active disease. The rearrangement uses TRBV7-9 and TRBJ1-3; maybe TRBD1 (5 bases). The CDR3 sequence is CASSLGGTGATIYF. CDR3 DNA sequence: TGTGCCAGCAGCTTAGGAGGGACTGGAGCGACCATATATTTT.